This TCR beta chain is from a study of cytomegalovirus exposure and HLA in healthy donors. At the level of the study: T cells numbering about 200 million yielded 117 million unique TCR beta sequences in an earlier analysis. Study-wide findings and caveats: About 90% or about 30% of the time was how often most TCR beta V segments were productive, according to an earlier analysis.

The PCR employed 60 Vbeta primers together with 13 Jbeta primers. The method was immunoSEQ multiplex PCR; TCRdb's version includes in-frame clones alone and lacks a portion of them. The repertoire consists of 81,000 or so clones, with just over 75% occurring once and the leading ten covering under 3.5%. Notes on this clone: Its antigen is not identified.

CDR1 and CDR2 (germline): LNHNV, YYDKDF (reference sequence). The CDR3 covers 15 residues. The V call is TRBV15, the J call TRBJ2-5; 9 positions match TRBD1. TRBJ2-7 matches the DNA end more closely, so the J call is doubtful. The sequence derives from a man aged 50 to 60 in good health and CMV-seropositive. The sequencing input was PBMCs. The chain's CDR3 is CATSRGRGTGNEQYF. The CDR3, as DNA: TGTGCCACCAGCAGAGGCCGGGGGACAGGGAACGAGCAGTACTTC.